The T cell receptor (beta chain) described here comes from a study of blood T cell repertoires in COVID-19. Study-level background: The United States, Italy and Spain supplied acute and convalescent COVID-19 samples.

Libraries were prepared by immunoSEQ multiplex PCR; TCRdb keeps only in-frame clonotypes and omits some of them. The sample lists some 140,000 clones, about 70% occurring once. The germline V and J ends were trimmed by 1 base and 0 bases, with 6 bases remaining between them. CDR3 length equals 14 residues. From germline, CDR1 is SGHTA and CDR2 FQGNSA. The sequence was collected from a man at least 80 years old with acute or convalescent COVID-19. The V and J genes are TRBV7-2 and TRBJ1-1; D call uncertain. The specimen was peripheral blood. CDR3 nucleotides: TGTGCCAGCAGCTTAGGGCGGCTGAACACTGAAGCTTTCTTT. Translating it yields CASSLGRLNTEAFF.